In its sample, the clone carrying this T cell receptor beta chain was seen many times. The CDR3 runs 13 residues. The germline V gene encodes CDR1 DFQATT and CDR2 SNEGSKA (reference sequence). Trimming removed 3 bases from V and 5 bases from J, with 11 bases in between. The authors produced TCR alpha and TCR beta cDNA libraries with sample barcodes and UMIs by 5'RACE using constant-segment primers. TCRdb passed the 5' RACE reads through MiXCR, listing each CDR3 protein once. Here the sample spans a few hundred thousand distinct CDR3 sequences, less than 25% being singletons. This record belongs to a study of T-cell memory formation after mild COVID-19. Study details: TCR clusters mostly belonged to single donors.

The J gene is TRBJ2-1, the V gene TRBV20-1; perhaps TRBD2 as D (6 bases). The sample consisted of PBMCs or a T cell subset sorted from them (not recorded which). This TCR was sampled from an adult woman who had mild COVID-19 (a few samples of this study predate the infection). Cell type and time point are not known. CDR3 protein: CSASGRIHNEQFF. In DNA form, the CDR3 reads TGCAGTGCTAGCGGGAGAATTCACAATGAGCAGTTCTTC.